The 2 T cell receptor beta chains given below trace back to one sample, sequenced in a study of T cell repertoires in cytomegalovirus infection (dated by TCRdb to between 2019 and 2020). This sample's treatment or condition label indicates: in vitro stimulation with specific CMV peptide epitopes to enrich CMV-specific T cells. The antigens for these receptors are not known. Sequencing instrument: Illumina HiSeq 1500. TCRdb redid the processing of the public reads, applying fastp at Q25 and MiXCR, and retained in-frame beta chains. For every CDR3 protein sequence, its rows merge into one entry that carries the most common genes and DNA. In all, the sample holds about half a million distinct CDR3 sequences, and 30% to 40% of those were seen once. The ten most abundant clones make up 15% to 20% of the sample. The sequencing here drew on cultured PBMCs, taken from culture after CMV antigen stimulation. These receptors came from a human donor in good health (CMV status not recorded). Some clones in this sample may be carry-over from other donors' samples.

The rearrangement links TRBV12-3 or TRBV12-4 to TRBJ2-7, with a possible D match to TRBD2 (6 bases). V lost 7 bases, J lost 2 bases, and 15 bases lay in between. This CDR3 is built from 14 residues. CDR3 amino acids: CASTRDLTTYEQYF. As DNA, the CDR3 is TGTGCCAGCACCCGGGACTTAACAACCTACGAGCAGTACTTC.

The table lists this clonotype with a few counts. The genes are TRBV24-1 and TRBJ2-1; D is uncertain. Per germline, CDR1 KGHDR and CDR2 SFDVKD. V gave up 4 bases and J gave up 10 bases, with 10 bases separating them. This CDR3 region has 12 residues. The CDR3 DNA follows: TGTGCCACCAGTGAACCCCTGGGCGAGCAGTTCTTC. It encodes CATSEPLGEQFF.